Listed here are 26 T cell receptor beta chains from one sample, sequenced in a study of blood T cells in healthy people across ages. Sample-barcoded 5' priming and a J-beta primer mix drove a second PCR of about 6 to 12 cycles. TCRdb passed the 5' RACE reads through MiXCR, listing each CDR3 protein once. Among 1.5 million to 2 million distinct CDR3 sequences, roughly two fifths were seen once, and the ten largest hold roughly 24%. The specimen sequenced was blood. The receptors originated from a human donor in good health.

This clonotype showed up just a few times. The genes are TRBV4-3 and TRBJ2-3, with a possible D match to TRBD2 (6 bases). Germline-derived CDR1 and CDR2 are LGHNA and YSLEER. Deletions cut 0 bases from V and 0 bases from J, with 13 bases between. CDR3 length equals 17 residues. CDR3 sequence reads: CASSQDWLASSTDTQYF. In DNA form, the CDR3 reads TGCGCCAGCAGCCAAGATTGGCTAGCGAGTAGCACAGATACGCAGTATTTT.

Only a few counts were recorded for this clonotype. V and J are TRBV5-1 and TRBJ2-3; no reliable D call. This CDR3 is 13 amino acids long. Trimming removed 0 bases from V and 5 bases from J, with 7 bases in between. The V gene's germline CDR1 is SGHRS and CDR2 YFSETQ. The CDR3 bases are TGCGCCAGCAGCTTGGGTTTCGTAGATACGCAGTATTTT. It translates to CASSLGFVDTQYF. Looking up the rest from reference TRBV5-1 and TRBJ2-3 gives the full variable domain: KAGVTQTPRYLIKTRGQQVTLSCSPISGHRSVSWYQQTPGQGLQFLFEYFSETQRNKGNFPGRFSGRQFSNSRSEMNVSTLELGDSALYLCASSLGFVDTQYFGPGTRLTVL.

A single count supports this clonotype. The chain combines TRBV7-9 with TRBJ1-4, with D uncertain. Germline V CDR1 and CDR2: SEHNR, FQNEAQ (reference sequence). V was shortened by 3 bases and J by 1 base, with 12 bases between the two germline ends. This CDR3 has 16 amino acids. The CDR3 here is CASSFLYVGTNEKLFF. The DNA for the CDR3 is TGTGCCAGCAGCTTTTTGTACGTCGGAACTAATGAAAAACTGTTTTTT. The complete variable domain, with remaining parts taken from reference TRBV7-9 and TRBJ1-4, reads DTGVSQNPRHKITKRGQNVTFRCDPISEHNRLYWYRQTLGQGPEFLTYFQNEAQLEKSRLLSDRFSAERPKGSFSTLEIQRTEQGDSAMYLCASSFLYVGTNEKLFFGSGTQLSVL.

The sample holds a few counts of this clonotype. This sequence joins TRBV20-1 and TRBJ2-5, with D hard to call. Trimming cost V 0 bases and J 2 bases, with 10 bases left between them. Germline values: CDR1 DFQATT, CDR2 SNEGSKA (reference sequence). This CDR3 is 14 amino acids long. CDR3 sequence reads: CSARDLAEQETQYF. In nucleotides, the CDR3 is TGCAGTGCTAGAGATCTCGCCGAGCAAGAGACCCAGTACTTC.

Comments on this clonotype: A read error may produce the germline difference seen at one junction end. The chain combines TRBV11-1 with TRBJ2-6; D perhaps matches TRBD1 (5 bases). Germline CDR1 reads SGHAT; CDR2 reads FQDESV (reference sequence). The CDR3 runs 16 residues. The CDR3 nucleotides are TGTGCCAGCAGCGCCGGGTCAGTTGCTGGGGCCGACGTCCTGACTTTC. Translated, it gives CASSAGSVAGADVLTF.

This rearrangement joins TRBV12-3 or TRBV12-4 to TRBJ2-7; the D gene is possibly TRBD2 (6 bases). The CDR3 runs to 16 residues. V was cut by 5 bases and J by 0 bases, with 17 bases left in between. CDR3 amino acids: CASSPSWDGSSYEQYF. Written as DNA, the CDR3 is TGTGCCAGCAGTCCCTCGTGGGACGGGAGCTCCTACGAGCAGTACTTC.

This clonotype was picked up one time. A single base separates this from a much larger clone, so it may be a read error. CDR3 bases: TGTGCCAGCAGCCAGACGCGTGGGGTGGGTGAAGCTTTCTTT. Its translation: CASSQTRGVGEAFF. V is TRBV7-2 and J is TRBJ1-1; D ambiguous. CDR1 and CDR2 from the germline V gene are SGHTA and FQGNSA. V was pared by 5 bases and J by 7 bases, with 17 bases between. The CDR3 loop spans 14 amino acids.

The V call is TRBV2, the J call TRBJ1-4; no clear D gene. Germline lookup yields CDR1 SNHLY and CDR2 FYNNEI. This CDR3 is built from 14 residues. The germline V and J ends were trimmed by 3 bases and 5 bases, with 10 bases remaining between them. The CDR3 nucleotides read TGTGCCAGCAGTGAGGGCGAAAGCAATGAAAAACTGTTTTTT. Its protein product is CASSEGESNEKLFF.

The chain couples TRBV7-8 to TRBJ2-1; D not resolved. Germline V gives CDR1 SGHVS, CDR2 FQNEAQ. The CDR3 contains 12 residues. Trimming stripped 2 bases from V and 14 bases from J, with 13 bases between. Written as DNA, the CDR3 is TGTGCCAGCAGCTTAAATTGGGTAGTGGAGTTCTTC. This encodes CASSLNWVVEFF.

The chain couples TRBV5-1 to TRBJ2-7; 7 nucleotides agree with TRBD1. Looked up from germline, CDR1 is SGHRS and CDR2 is YFSETQ. Trimming at V came to 4 bases and at J to 0 bases, leaving 10 bases not matched to a gene. This CDR3 comprises 16 residues. In DNA form, the CDR3 reads TGCGCCAGCAGCGCAACGGGACAGTACAGCTCCTACGAGCAGTACTTC. Amino acid sequence: CASSATGQYSSYEQYF.

This clonotype came up a few times. This chain links TRBV20-1 with TRBJ2-1; the D gene is possibly TRBD2 (8 bases). CDR1 is DFQATT and CDR2 is SNEGSKA in the germline V gene (reference sequence). The CDR3 has 12 residues. Trimming stripped 0 bases from V and 16 bases from J, with 16 bases between. This CDR3 is CSAREGLGGYFF. The DNA of the CDR3 is TGCAGTGCTAGAGAGGGACTAGGGGGCTACTTCTTC.

This clonotype was observed a handful of times. The chain has TRBV6-2 or TRBV6-3 and TRBJ2-1; the D gene is possibly TRBD2 (7 bases). V was shortened by 7 bases and J by 9 bases, with 19 bases between the two germline ends. There are 14 residues in the CDR3. From germline, CDR1 is MNHEY and CDR2 SVGEGT. CDR3 amino acids: CASTTLGGGTEQFF. CDR3 coding DNA: TGTGCCAGCACTACGTTGGGGGGGGGCACTGAGCAGTTCTTC.

This sequence joins TRBV29-1 and TRBJ2-1, with 10 bases that match TRBD1. The germline V gene encodes CDR1 SQVTM and CDR2 ANQGSEA. J lost 13 bases, V lost 5 bases, and 26 bases had no gene match. This CDR3 contains 18 residues. The CDR3 sequence is CSVKSGQGTDPLRGTQFF. As DNA, the CDR3 is TGCAGCGTTAAATCGGGACAGGGGACAGACCCACTTCGTGGGACCCAGTTCTTC.

To note about this clonotype: A clone one base away is much larger, so this may be a read error. The J gene is TRBJ2-7, the V gene TRBV29-1; D is perhaps TRBD2 (5 bases). The CDR3 has 12 residues. V lost 5 bases and J lost 3, with 11 bases in between. Germline CDR1 SQVTM, CDR2 ANQGSEA. CDR3 coding DNA: TGCAGCGTTCGGACTTGCAGCTACGAGCAGTACTTC. This gives the protein CSVRTCSYEQYF.

The gene calls are TRBV15 and TRBJ2-2; D is perhaps TRBD1 or TRBD2 (5 bases each). The CDR3 loop spans 16 amino acids. Germline-derived CDR1 and CDR2 are LNHNV and YYDKDF (reference sequence). The V and J ends lost 3 bases and 3 bases respectively, with 14 bases between them. Written as DNA, the CDR3 is TGTGCCACCAGCAGCCAGACAGAGGGGTACACCGGGGAGCTGTTTTTT. Protein product: CATSSQTEGYTGELFF.

The chain is built from TRBV4-2 and TRBJ1-5, with D unclear. The CDR3 sequence is 16 residues long. The germline V and J ends were trimmed by 0 bases and 1 base, with 10 bases remaining between them. CDR1 and CDR2 from the germline V gene are LGHNA and YNFKEQ. The CDR3 reads CASSQETAVSNQPQHF. CDR3 DNA: TGTGCCAGCAGCCAAGAAACCGCAGTCAGCAATCAGCCCCAGCATTTT.

The chain has TRBV4-1 and TRBJ2-4; 7 bases agree with TRBD1. The J call may be incorrect, as the DNA end agrees better with TRBJ2-7. CDR1 is MGHRA and CDR2 is YSYEKL in the germline V gene. The CDR3 sequence is 16 residues long. The CDR3 nucleotides are TGCGCCAGCAGCCCCATACAGGGGCTTGGGGTCTACGAGCAGTACTTC. The encoded protein is CASSPIQGLGVYEQYF.

This clonotype appeared many times. The junction does not match germline at one end; this may be a read error. The chain links TRBV7-2 to TRBJ2-3; unclear D gene. The CDR3 length is 14 residues. Germline V gene lookup returns CDR1 SGHTA and CDR2 FQGNSA. The DNA of the CDR3 is TGCGCCAGCAGCCTTGGTTCGTACACAGATACGCAGTATTTT. It specifies CASSLGSYTDTQYF.

This clonotype was seen a few times. The V call is TRBV6-2 or TRBV6-3, the J call TRBJ2-5; TRBD1 matches at 7 bases. CDR1 and CDR2 from the germline V gene are MNHEY and SVGEGT. V dropped 6 bases and J dropped 5; count of bases not matched to a gene: 12. CDR3 length: 15 amino acids. CDR3 sequence: CASSRDTQGTETQYF. The CDR3 nucleotides read TGTGCCAGCAGCCGCGACACACAGGGGACCGAGACCCAGTACTTC.

The chain employs TRBV15 and TRBJ1-1; TRBD1 is a possible D gene (6 bases). This CDR3 region has 15 residues. Germline V lookup: CDR1 LNHNV, CDR2 YYDKDF (reference sequence). Trimming pared 0 bases from V and 7 bases from J, leaving 15 bases between. The DNA for the CDR3 is TGTGCCACCAGCAGAGATCTCGCAGGGGAGGATGAAGCTTTCTTT. Protein sequence: CATSRDLAGEDEAFF. Together with reference TRBV15 and TRBJ1-1, the CDR3 gives the full variable domain: DAMVIQNPRYQVTQFGKPVTLSCSQTLNHNVMYWYQQKSSQAPKLLFHYYDKDFNNEADTPDNFQSRRPNTSFCFLDIRSPGLGDTAMYLCATSRDLAGEDEAFFGQGTRLTVV.

The CDR3 DNA sequence: TGCGCCAGCAGCGGGACAGGGGGCGTATTAGACGAGCAGTACTTC. Its translation: CASSGTGGVLDEQYF. The chain carries TRBV4-3 and TRBJ2-7; TRBD1 aligns across 12 bases. The CDR3 consists of 15 residues. Germline values: CDR1 LGHNA, CDR2 YSLEER. V lost 5 bases and J lost 5; bases outside the gene matches: 7.

This clonotype showed up just a few times. The V gene is TRBV27, the J gene TRBJ1-2; D possibly corresponds to TRBD1 (5 bases). V lost 10 bases and J lost 2, with 14 bases in between. Looked up from germline, CDR1 is MNHEY and CDR2 is SMNVEV (reference sequence). There are 13 residues in the CDR3. The CDR3 DNA follows: TGTGCCACCTCACCGGGGCCGAACTATGGCTACACCTTC. Translating it yields CATSPGPNYGYTF.

This chain uses TRBV29-1 with TRBJ2-7; 7 bases agree with TRBD1. Germline V gives CDR1 SQVTM, CDR2 ANQGSEA. The J segment lost 3 bases and the V segment lost 1 base, leaving 6 bases of the junction unmatched. The CDR3 runs to 14 residues. This chain's CDR3 is CSVEGGTEFYEQYF. CDR3 sequence (DNA): TGCAGCGTTGAAGGAGGGACAGAATTCTACGAGCAGTACTTC.

This clonotype was seen more than once but under ten times. The V and J genes are TRBV12-3 or TRBV12-4 and TRBJ2-3, with no clear D. Trimming pared 8 bases from V and 2 bases from J, leaving 11 bases between. The CDR3 covers 13 residues. The CDR3 loop is CASSGRITDTQYF. The CDR3 DNA sequence: TGTGCCAGCTCAGGCAGGATCACAGATACGCAGTATTTT.

This clonotype was picked up one time. A junction boundary mismatches the germline segment, possibly from a read error. The chain has TRBV12-3 or TRBV12-4 and TRBJ1-5, with D maybe TRBD1 (5 bases). The CDR3 loop spans 14 amino acids. CDR3 coding DNA: TGTGTCAGCAGTTTGTTGGACAACAATCAGCCCCAGCATTTT. This gives the protein CVSSLLDNNQPQHF.

The chain is built from TRBV5-4 and TRBJ2-1; 16 bases line up with TRBD2. The germline V gene encodes CDR1 SGHNT and CDR2 YYREEE (reference sequence). The CDR3 loop spans 19 amino acids. The V gene end was trimmed by 3 bases and the J gene end by 7 bases; junction bases not matched to a gene: 13. In DNA form, the CDR3 reads TGTGCCAGCAGCTGGGGGCCGGGACTAGCGGGGGGGTTAATGAATGAGCAGTTCTTC. Protein sequence: CASSWGPGLAGGLMNEQFF.